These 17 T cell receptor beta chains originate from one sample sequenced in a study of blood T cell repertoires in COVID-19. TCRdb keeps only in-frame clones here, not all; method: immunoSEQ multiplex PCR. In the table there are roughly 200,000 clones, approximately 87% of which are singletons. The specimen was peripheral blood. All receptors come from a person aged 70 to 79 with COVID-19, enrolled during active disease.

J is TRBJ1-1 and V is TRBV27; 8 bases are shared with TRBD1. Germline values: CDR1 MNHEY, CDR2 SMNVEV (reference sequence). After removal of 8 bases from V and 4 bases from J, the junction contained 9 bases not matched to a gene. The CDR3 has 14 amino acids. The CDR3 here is CASASTGAPTEAFF. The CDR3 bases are TGTGCCAGCGCCTCGACAGGGGCCCCCACTGAAGCTTTCTTT.

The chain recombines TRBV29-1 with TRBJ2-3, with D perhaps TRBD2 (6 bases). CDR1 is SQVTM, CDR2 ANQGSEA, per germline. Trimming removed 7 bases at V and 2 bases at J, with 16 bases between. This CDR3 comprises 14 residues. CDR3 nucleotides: TGCAGCGAGTTGGGGGGTGGGAACACAGATACGCAGTATTTT. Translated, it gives CSELGGGNTDTQYF.

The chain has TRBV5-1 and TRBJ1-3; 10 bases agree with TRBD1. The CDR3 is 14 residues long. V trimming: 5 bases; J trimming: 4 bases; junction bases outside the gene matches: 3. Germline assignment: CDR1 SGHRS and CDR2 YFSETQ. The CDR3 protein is CASRDRGTGNTIYF. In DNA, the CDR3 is TGCGCCAGCAGGGACAGGGGGACAGGAAACACCATATATTTT. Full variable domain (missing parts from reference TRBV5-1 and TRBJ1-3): KAGVTQTPRYLIKTRGQQVTLSCSPISGHRSVSWYQQTPGQGLQFLFEYFSETQRNKGNFPGRFSGRQFSNSRSEMNVSTLELGDSALYLCASRDRGTGNTIYFGEGSWLTVV.

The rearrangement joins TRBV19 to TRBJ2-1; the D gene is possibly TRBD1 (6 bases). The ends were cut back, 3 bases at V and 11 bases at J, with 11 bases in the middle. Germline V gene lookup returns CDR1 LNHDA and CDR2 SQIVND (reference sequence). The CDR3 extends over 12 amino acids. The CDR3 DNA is TGTGCCAGTAGTATCCCCCGGGACAAGCAGTTCTTC. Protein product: CASSIPRDKQFF.

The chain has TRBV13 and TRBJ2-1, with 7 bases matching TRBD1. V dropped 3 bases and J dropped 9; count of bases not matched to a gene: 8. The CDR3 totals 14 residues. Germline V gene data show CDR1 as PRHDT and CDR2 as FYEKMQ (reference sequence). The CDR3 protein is CASSFGRGLSEQFF. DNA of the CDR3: TGTGCCAGCAGCTTTGGTAGGGGGCTTAGTGAGCAGTTCTTC.

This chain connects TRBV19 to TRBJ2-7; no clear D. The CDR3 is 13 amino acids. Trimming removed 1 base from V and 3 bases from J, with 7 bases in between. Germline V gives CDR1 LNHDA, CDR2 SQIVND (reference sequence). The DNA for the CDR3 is TGTGCCAGTAGTATAGGCCTAGTCTACGAGCAGTACTTC. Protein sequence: CASSIGLVYEQYF. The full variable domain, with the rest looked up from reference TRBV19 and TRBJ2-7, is DGGITQSPKYLFRKEGQNVTLSCEQNLNHDAMYWYRQDPGQGLRLIYYSQIVNDFQKGDIAEGYSVSREKKESFPLTVTSAQKNPTAFYLCASSIGLVYEQYFGPGTRLTVT.

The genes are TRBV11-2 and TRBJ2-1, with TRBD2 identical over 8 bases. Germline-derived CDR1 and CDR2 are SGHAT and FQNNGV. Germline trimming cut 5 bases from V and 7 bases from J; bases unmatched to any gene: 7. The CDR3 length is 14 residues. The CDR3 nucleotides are TGTGCCAGCAGCGTAGCGGGATCCCTGAATGAGCAGTTCTTC. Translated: CASSVAGSLNEQFF.

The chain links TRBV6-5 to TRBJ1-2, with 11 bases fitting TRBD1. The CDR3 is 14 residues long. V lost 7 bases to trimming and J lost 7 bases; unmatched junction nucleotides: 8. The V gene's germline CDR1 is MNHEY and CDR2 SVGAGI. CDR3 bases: TGTGCCAGCACCGAAGGACAGGGGGCCAGTGGCTACACCTTC. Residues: CASTEGQGASGYTF.

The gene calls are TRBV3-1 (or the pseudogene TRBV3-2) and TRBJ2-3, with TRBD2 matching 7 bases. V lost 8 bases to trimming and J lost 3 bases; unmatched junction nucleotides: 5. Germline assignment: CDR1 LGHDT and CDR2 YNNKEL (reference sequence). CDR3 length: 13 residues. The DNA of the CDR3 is TGTGCCAGCGGACTAGTGGGTACAGATACGCAGTATTTT. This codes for CASGLVGTDTQYF.

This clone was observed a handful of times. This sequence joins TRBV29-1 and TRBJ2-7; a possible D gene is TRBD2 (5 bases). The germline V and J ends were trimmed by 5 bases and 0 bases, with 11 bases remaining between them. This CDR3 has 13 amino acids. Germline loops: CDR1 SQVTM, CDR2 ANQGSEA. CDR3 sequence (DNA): TGCAGCGTTTCGAGGGTTAGCTCCTACGAGCAGTACTTC. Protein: CSVSRVSSYEQYF.

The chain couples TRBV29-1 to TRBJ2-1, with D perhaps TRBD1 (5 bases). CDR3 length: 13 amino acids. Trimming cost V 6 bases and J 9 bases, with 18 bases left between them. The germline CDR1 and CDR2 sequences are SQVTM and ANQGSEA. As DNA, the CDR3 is TGCAGCGTCCCCAACCCTCCAGGGTTTGAGCAGTTCTTC. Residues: CSVPNPPGFEQFF.

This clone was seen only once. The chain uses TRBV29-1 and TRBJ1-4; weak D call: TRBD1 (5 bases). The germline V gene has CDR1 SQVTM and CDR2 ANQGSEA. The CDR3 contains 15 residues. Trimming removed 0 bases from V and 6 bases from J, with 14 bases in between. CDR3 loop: CSVEDPARVDEKLFF. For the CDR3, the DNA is TGCAGCGTTGAAGATCCTGCCAGGGTTGATGAAAAACTGTTTTTT.

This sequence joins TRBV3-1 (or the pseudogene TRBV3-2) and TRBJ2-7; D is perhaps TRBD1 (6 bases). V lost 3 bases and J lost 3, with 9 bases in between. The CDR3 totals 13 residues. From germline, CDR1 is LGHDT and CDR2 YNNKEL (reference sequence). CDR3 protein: CASSQLQGYEQYF. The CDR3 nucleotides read TGTGCCAGCAGCCAGTTACAGGGCTACGAGCAGTACTTC.

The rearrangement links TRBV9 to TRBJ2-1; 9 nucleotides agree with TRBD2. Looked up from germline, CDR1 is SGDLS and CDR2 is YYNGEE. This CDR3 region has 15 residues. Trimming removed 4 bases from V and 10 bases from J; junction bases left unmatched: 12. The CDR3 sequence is CASSPTGRGGREQFF. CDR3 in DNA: TGTGCCAGCAGCCCAACGGGGCGGGGGGGCCGAGAGCAGTTCTTC.

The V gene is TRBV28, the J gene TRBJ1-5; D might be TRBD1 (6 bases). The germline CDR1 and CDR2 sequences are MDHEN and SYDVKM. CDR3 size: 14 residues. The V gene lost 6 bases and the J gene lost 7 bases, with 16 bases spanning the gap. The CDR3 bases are TGTGCCAGCAGCACTCCAACAGGGAACCAGCCCCAGCATTTT. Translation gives CASSTPTGNQPQHF.

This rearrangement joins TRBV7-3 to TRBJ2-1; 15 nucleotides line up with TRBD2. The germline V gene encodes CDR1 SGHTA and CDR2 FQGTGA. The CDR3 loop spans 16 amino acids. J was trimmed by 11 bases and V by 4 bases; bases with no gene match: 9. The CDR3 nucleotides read TGTGCCAGCAGCTCATGGACTAGCGGGGGGGCCGTACAGCAGTTCTTC. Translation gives CASSSWTSGGAVQQFF.

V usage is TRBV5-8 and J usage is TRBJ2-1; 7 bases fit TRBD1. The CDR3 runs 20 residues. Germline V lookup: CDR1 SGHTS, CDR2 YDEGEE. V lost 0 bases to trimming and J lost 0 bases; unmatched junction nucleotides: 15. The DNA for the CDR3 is TGTGCCAGCAGCTTGGAATCCTGGACAGGAATCCTTAGCTCCTACAATGAGCAGTTCTTC. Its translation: CASSLESWTGILSSYNEQFF. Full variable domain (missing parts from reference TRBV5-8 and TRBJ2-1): EAGVTQSPTHLIKTRGQQATLRCSPISGHTSVYWYQQALGLGLQFLLWYDEGEERNRGNFPPRFSGRQFPNYSSELNVNALELEDSALYLCASSLESWTGILSSYNEQFFGPGTRLTVL.